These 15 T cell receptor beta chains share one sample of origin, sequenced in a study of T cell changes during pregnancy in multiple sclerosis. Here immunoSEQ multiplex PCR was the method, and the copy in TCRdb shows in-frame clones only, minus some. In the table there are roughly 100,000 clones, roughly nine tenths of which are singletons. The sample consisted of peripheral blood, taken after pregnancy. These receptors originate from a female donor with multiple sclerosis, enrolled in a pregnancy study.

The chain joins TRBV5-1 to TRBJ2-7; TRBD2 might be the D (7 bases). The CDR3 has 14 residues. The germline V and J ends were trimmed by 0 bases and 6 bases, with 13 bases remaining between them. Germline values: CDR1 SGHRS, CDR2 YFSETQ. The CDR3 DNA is TGCGCCAGCAGCTTGGGGGGGGGCCATTTCGAGCAGTACTTC. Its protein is CASSLGGGHFEQYF. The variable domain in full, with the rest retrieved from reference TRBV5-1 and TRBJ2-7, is KAGVTQTPRYLIKTRGQQVTLSCSPISGHRSVSWYQQTPGQGLQFLFEYFSETQRNKGNFPGRFSGRQFSNSRSEMNVSTLELGDSALYLCASSLGGGHFEQYFGPGTRLTVT.

The CDR3: CASSLNRVNQPQHF. CDR3 DNA sequence: TGTGCCAGCAGTTTGAACAGGGTCAATCAGCCCCAGCATTTT. V usage is TRBV27 and J usage is TRBJ1-5; maybe TRBD1 (6 bases). CDR1 is MNHEY, CDR2 SMNVEV, per germline (reference sequence). The CDR3 extends over 14 amino acids. V gave up 3 bases and J gave up 3 bases, with 9 bases separating them.

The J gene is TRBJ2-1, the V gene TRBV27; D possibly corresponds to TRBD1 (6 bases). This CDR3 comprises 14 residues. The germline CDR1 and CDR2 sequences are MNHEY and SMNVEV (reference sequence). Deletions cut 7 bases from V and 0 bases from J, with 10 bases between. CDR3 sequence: CASIGQSSYNEQFF. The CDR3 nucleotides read TGTGCCAGCATCGGACAGTCCTCCTACAATGAGCAGTTCTTC.

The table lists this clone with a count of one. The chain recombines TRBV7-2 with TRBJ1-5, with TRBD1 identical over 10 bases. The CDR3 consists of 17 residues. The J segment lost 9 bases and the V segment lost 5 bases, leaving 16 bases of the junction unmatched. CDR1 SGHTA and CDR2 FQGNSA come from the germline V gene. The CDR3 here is CASSGSGTGALQGPQHF. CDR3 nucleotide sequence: TGTGCCAGCAGCGGGTCCGGGACAGGGGCCCTCCAGGGGCCCCAGCATTTT. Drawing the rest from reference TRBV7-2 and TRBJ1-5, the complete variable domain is GAGVSQSPSNKVTEKGKDVELRCDPISGHTALYWYRQSLGQGLEFLIYFQGNSAPDKSGLPSDRFSAERTGGSVSTLTIQRTQQEDSAVYLCASSGSGTGALQGPQHFGDGTRLSIL.

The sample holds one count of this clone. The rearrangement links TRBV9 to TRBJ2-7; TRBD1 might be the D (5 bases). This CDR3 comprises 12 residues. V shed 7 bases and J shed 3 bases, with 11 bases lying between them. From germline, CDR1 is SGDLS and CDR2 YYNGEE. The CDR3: CASGDSNYEQYF. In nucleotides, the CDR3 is TGTGCCAGCGGAGACAGTAACTACGAGCAGTACTTC.

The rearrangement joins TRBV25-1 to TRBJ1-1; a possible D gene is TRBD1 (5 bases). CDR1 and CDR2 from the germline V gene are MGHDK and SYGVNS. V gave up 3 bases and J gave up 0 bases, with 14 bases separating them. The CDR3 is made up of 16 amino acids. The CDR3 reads CASSDRGWEVNTEAFF. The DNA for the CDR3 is TGTGCCAGCAGTGACCGGGGGTGGGAGGTGAACACTGAAGCTTTCTTT. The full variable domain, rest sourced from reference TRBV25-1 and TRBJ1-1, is EADIYQTPRYLVIGTGKKITLECSQTMGHDKMYWYQQDPGMELHLIHYSYGVNSTEKGDLSSESTVSRIRTEHFPLTLESARPSHTSQYLCASSDRGWEVNTEAFFGQGTRLTVV.

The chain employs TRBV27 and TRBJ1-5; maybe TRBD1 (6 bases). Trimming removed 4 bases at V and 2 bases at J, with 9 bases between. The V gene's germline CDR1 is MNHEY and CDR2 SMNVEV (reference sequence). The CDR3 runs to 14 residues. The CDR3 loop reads CASSYRVGNQPQHF. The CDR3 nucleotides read TGTGCCAGCAGTTACAGGGTTGGCAATCAGCCCCAGCATTTT.

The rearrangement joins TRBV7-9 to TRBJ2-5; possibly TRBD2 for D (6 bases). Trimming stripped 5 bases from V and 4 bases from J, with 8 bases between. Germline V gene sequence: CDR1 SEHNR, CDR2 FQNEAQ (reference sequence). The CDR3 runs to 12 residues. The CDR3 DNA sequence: TGTGCCAGCAGCGCCGGGAGAGAGACCCAGTACTTC. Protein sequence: CASSAGRETQYF. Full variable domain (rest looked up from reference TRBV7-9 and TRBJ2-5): DTGVSQNPRHKITKRGQNVTFRCDPISEHNRLYWYRQTLGQGPEFLTYFQNEAQLEKSRLLSDRFSAERPKGSFSTLEIQRTEQGDSAMYLCASSAGRETQYFGPGTRLLVL.

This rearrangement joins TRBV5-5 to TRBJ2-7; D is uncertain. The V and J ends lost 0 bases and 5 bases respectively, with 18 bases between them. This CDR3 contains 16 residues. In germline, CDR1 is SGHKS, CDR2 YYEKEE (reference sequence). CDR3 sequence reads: CASSLGARFSLNEQYF. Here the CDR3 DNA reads TGTGCCAGCAGCTTGGGGGCCCGGTTCAGTCTGAACGAGCAGTACTTC.

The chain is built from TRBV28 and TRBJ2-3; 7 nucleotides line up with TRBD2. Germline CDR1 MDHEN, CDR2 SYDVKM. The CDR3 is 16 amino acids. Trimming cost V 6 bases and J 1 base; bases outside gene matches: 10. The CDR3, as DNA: TGTGCCAGCAGACCACACTTTAGCGGGCGCACAGATACGCAGTATTTT. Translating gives CASRPHFSGRTDTQYF.

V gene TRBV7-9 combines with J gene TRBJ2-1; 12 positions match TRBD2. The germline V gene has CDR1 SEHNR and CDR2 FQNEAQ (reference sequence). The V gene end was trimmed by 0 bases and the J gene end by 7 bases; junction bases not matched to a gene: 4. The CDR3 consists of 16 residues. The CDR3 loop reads CASSLATSGRNNEQFF. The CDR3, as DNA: TGTGCCAGCAGCTTAGCGACTAGCGGGAGAAATAATGAGCAGTTCTTC.

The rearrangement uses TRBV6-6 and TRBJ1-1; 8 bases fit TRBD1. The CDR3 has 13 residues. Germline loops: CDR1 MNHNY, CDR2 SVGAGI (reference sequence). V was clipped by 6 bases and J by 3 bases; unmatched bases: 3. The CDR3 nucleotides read TGTGCCAGCAGCACGACAGGGGACACTGAAGCTTTCTTT. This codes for CASSTTGDTEAFF.

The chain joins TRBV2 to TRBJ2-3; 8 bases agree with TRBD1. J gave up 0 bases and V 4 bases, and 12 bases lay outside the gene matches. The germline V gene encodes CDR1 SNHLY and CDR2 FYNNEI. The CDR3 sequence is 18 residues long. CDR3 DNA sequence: TGTGCCAGCAGTGGCCCCCAGGCCGGGACAGGCAGCACAGATACGCAGTATTTT. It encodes CASSGPQAGTGSTDTQYF. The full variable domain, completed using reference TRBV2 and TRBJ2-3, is EPEVTQTPSHQVTQMGQEVILRCVPISNHLYFYWYRQILGQKVEFLVSFYNNEISEKSEIFDDQFSVERPDGSNFTLKIRSTKLEDSAMYFCASSGPQAGTGSTDTQYFGPGTRLTVL.

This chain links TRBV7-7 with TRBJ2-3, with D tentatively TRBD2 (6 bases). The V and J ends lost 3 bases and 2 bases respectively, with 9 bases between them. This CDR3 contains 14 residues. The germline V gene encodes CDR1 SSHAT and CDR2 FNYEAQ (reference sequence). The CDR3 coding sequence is TGTGCCAGCAGCTTGGAGGGGCCCACAGATACGCAGTATTTT. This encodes CASSLEGPTDTQYF.

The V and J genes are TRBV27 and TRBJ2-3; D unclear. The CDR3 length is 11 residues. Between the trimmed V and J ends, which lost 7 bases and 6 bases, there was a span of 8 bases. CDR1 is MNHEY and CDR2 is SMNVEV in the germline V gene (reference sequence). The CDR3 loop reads CASTALDTQYF. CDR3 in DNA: TGTGCCAGCACCGCGTTGGATACGCAGTATTTT.